This TCR beta chain derives from a study of T cell responses to AZD1222 COVID-19 vaccine. Findings of the study overall: Among AZD1222 vaccinees, only 5 to 7 were seropositive at baseline. The study reported that nearly half of spike-specific TCRs target unmutated variant regions.

V dropped 4 bases and J dropped 3; count of bases not matched to a gene: 3. The CDR3 runs 14 residues. The germline gives CDR1 LGHNA, CDR2 YNFKEQ. Only in-frame clones appear in the TCRdb table, and some are missing; sequencing was by immunoSEQ multiplex PCR. The sample holds 90,000 to 120,000 clones, approximately 92% seen once. Concerning this clone itself: Its antigen is unknown.

The sequence derives from an adult who received the AZD1222 COVID-19 vaccine. The chain links TRBV4-2 to TRBJ1-3, with 7 bases aligning to TRBD1. Sequenced here: peripheral blood, sampled 28 days after the second AZD1222 dose. The CDR3 loop reads CASSRDSFGNTIYF. The CDR3 nucleotides are TGTGCCAGCAGCCGGGACAGTTTTGGAAACACCATATATTTT.